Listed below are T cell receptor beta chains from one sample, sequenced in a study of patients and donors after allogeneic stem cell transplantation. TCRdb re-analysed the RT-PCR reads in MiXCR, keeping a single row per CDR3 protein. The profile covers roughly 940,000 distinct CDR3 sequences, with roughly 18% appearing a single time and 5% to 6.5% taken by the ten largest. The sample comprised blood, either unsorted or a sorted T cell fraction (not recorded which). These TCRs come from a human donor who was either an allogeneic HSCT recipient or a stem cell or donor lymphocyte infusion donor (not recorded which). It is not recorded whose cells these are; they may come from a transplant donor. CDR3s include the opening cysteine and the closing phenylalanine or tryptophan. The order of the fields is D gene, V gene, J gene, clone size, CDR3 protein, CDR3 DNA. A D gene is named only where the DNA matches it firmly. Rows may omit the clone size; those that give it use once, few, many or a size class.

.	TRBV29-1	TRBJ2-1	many	CSARGRLKPYNEQFF	TGCAGCGCCAGGGGAAGGCTCAAGCCTTACAATGAGCAGTTCTTC
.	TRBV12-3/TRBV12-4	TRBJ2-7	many	CASSGRYEQYF	TGTGCCAGCAGTGGCCGCTACGAGCAGTACTTC
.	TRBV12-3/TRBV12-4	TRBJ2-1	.	CASSPPVLDEQFF	TGTGCCAGCAGCCCACCCGTCTTGGATGAGCAGTTCTTC
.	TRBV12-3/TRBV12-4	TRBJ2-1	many	CASSLRGLYNEQFF	TGTGCCAGCAGTTTAAGGGGGTTGTACAATGAGCAGTTCTTC
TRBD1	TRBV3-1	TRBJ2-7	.	CASSQGGGSHEQYF	TGTGCCAGCAGCCAAGGAGGGGGCTCCCACGAGCAGTACTTC
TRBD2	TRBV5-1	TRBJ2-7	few	CASSWEGLAGEQYF	TGCGCCAGCAGCTGGGAGGGACTAGCGGGAGAGCAGTACTTC
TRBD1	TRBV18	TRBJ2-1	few	CASSPFFGTGASNEQFF	TGTGCCAGCTCACCGTTTTTCGGGACAGGGGCTTCCAATGAGCAGTTCTTC
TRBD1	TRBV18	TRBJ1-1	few	CASSPQQGNPEAFF	TGTGCCAGCTCACCCCAACAGGGGAACCCTGAAGCTTTCTTT
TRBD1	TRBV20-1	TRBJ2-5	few	CSAHLGGEETQYF	TGCAGTGCTCATCTAGGGGGCGAAGAGACCCAGTACTTC
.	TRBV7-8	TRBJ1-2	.	CASSLDRGGDGYTF	TGTGCCAGCAGCTTAGACCGGGGAGGCGATGGCTACACCTTC
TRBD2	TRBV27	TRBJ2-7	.	CASRALAGSTYEQYF	TGTGCCAGCAGGGCTTTAGCGGGAAGCACCTACGAGCAGTACTTC
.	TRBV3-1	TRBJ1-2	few	CASSTGPRQSYGYTF	TGTGCCAGCAGCACCGGTCCCAGGCAAAGCTATGGCTACACCTTC
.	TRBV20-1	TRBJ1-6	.	CSAHRKRGSNSPLHF	TGCAGTGCCCATCGAAAAAGGGGAAGTAATTCACCCCTCCACTTT
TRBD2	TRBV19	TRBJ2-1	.	CASSFLTSAEQFF	TGTGCCAGTAGTTTCCTGACTAGCGCTGAGCAGTTCTTC
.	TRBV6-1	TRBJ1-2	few	CASSDPPTWDYGYTF	TGTGCCAGCAGTGACCCCCCTACATGGGACTATGGCTACACCTTC
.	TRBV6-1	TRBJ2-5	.	CASGAMGGLQETQYF	TGTGCCAGCGGGGCTATGGGGGGGCTGCAAGAGACCCAGTACTTC
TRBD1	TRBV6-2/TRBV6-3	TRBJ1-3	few	CASSFATGSSGNTIYF	TGTGCCAGCAGTTTCGCGACAGGGAGCTCTGGAAACACCATATATTTT
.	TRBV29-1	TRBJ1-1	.	CSVLTSGTEAFF	TGCAGCGTTTTAACTTCTGGAACTGAAGCTTTCTTT
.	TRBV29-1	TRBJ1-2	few	CSVVESATNYGYTF	TGCAGCGTTGTGGAGTCAGCTACTAACTATGGCTACACCTTC
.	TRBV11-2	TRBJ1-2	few	CASSSIKLGLLDF	TGTGCCAGCAGCTCCATTAAACTGGGACTGCTCGACTTC
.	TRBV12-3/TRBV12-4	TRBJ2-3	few	CASSSQGGADTQYF	TGTGCCAGCAGTTCACAGGGAGGGGCAGATACGCAGTATTTT
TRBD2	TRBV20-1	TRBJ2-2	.	CSARRVAGTSGVGELFF	TGCAGTGCTAGACGAGTTGCCGGGACTAGCGGGGTCGGGGAGCTGTTTTTT
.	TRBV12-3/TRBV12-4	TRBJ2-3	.	CASSLTQGGAGGRTDTQYF	TGTGCCAGCAGTTTAACCCAAGGGGGCGCGGGGGGCAGAACAGATACGCAGTATTTT
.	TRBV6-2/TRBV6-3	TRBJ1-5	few	CASSYSNAQPQHF	TGTGCCAGCAGTTACTCGAACGCTCAGCCCCAGCATTTT
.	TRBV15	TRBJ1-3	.	CATTPGVSGNTIYF	TGTGCCACCACTCCGGGGGTCTCTGGAAACACCATATATTTT
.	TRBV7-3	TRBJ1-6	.	CASSLRTDRNSPLHF	TGTGCCAGCAGCTTACGTACGGACCGAAATTCACCCCTCCACTTT
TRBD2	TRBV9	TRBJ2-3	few	CASSVGAGEGTDTQYF	TGTGCCAGCAGCGTTGGAGCGGGAGAGGGGACAGATACGCAGTATTTT
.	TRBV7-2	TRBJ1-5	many	CASSLAGINSNQPQHF	TGTGCCAGCAGCTTAGCAGGGATTAATAGCAATCAGCCCCAGCATTTT
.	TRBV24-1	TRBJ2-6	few	CATSEAGTPEANVLTF	TGTGCCACCAGTGAAGCCGGGACACCAGAGGCCAACGTCCTGACTTTC
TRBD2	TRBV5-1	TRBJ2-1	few	CASSLGSGTSGKAPYNEQFF	TGCGCCAGCAGCTTGGGATCGGGGACTAGCGGGAAAGCGCCCTACAATGAGCAGTTCTTC
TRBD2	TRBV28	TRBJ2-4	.	CASSSRTSGRLAKNIQYF	TGTGCCAGCAGTTCGCGGACTAGCGGGAGGTTAGCCAAAAACATTCAGTACTTC
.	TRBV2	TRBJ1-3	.	CASRRGGPLSGNTIYF	TGTGCCAGCAGGAGGGGGGGGCCCCTCTCTGGAAACACCATATATTTT
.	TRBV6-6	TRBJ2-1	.	CASSYSGGYEQFF	TGTGCCAGCAGTTACTCAGGCGGGTATGAGCAGTTCTTC
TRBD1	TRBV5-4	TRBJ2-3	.	CASSSGGQDPQYF	TGTGCCAGCAGCTCTGGAGGACAGGACCCGCAGTATTTT
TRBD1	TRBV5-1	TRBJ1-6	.	CASSLIPGQSNSPLHF	TGCGCCAGCAGCTTAATACCGGGACAGAGTAATTCACCCCTCCACTTT
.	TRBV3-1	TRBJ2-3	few	CASSQRGTSSDTQYF	TGTGCCAGCAGCCAAAGGGGGACGTCTTCCGATACGCAGTATTTT
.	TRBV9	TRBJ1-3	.	CASSVAGGTGNTIYF	TGTGCCAGCAGCGTAGCTGGGGGTACGGGAAACACCATATATTTT
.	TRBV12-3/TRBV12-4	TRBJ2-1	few	CASSPLAEPKYNEQFF	TGTGCCAGCAGTCCATTAGCGGAACCCAAATACAATGAGCAGTTCTTC
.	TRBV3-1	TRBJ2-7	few	CASSRNRRDPYEQYF	TGTGCCAGCAGCCGAAACCGCAGGGATCCCTACGAGCAGTACTTC
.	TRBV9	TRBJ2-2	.	CASSVDLGNTGELFF	TGTGCCAGCAGCGTAGATCTAGGAAACACCGGGGAGCTGTTTTTT
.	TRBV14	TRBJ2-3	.	CASSVLVGTGTDTQYF	TGTGCCAGCAGTGTCTTGGTGGGGACGGGCACAGATACGCAGTATTTT
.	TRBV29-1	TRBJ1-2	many	CSVEGGQTNYGYTF	TGCAGCGTTGAGGGTGGACAGACTAACTATGGCTACACCTTC
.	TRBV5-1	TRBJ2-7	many	CASSLRDNSYEQYF	TGCGCCAGCAGCCTGAGGGACAACTCCTACGAGCAGTACTTC
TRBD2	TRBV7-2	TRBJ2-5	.	CASSDEGTRQETQYF	TGTGCCAGCAGCGATGAAGGGACTAGGCAAGAGACCCAGTACTTC
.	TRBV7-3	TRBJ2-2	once	CASSSPLGLPNTGELFF	TGTGCCAGCAGCTCCCCTCTTGGGCTACCGAACACCGGGGAGCTGTTTTTT
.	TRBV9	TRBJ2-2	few	CASSVVGRGAGELFF	TGTGCCAGCAGCGTAGTGGGGCGGGGAGCCGGGGAGCTGTTTTTT
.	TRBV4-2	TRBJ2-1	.	CASSQDGAAEQFF	TGTGCCAGCAGCCAAGACGGAGCGGCCGAGCAGTTCTTC
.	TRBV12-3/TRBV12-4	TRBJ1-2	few	CASSPMSRRSIYGYTF	TGTGCCAGCAGCCCAATGAGCAGGCGATCTATCTATGGCTACACCTTC
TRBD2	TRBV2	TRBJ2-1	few	CASKRELSFF	TGTGCCAGCAAGCGGGAACTTTCGTTCTTC
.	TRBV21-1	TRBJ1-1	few	CASSNGPRNTEAFF	TGTGCCAGCAGCAATGGGCCCCGTAACACTGAAGCTTTCTTT
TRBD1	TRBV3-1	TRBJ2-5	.	CASSRRQGRTGQETQYF	TGTGCCAGCAGCCGGAGACAGGGGCGAACCGGACAAGAGACCCAGTACTTC